The 11 T cell receptor beta chains in this list originate from one sample, sequenced in a study of CD8+ T cells in alopecia areata. Extraction and reverse transcription of RNA yielded cDNA as the sequencing template. Sequenced by immunoSEQ multiplex PCR; TCRdb stores in-frame clones only, minus some. The table lists 110,000 to 150,000 clones, roughly 58% of them singletons. Specimen: CD8+ T cells sorted from blood. The receptors here all came from a human donor in good health.

The J gene is TRBJ2-7, the V gene TRBV29-1, with TRBD1 matching 7 bases. The CDR3 is made up of 14 amino acids. Germline V gene data show CDR1 as SQVTM and CDR2 as ANQGSEA. Germline trimming cut 2 bases from V and 0 bases from J; bases unmatched to any gene: 4. CDR3 loop: CSVELTGNSYEQYF. The CDR3 DNA follows: TGCAGCGTTGAACTGACAGGGAACTCCTACGAGCAGTACTTC.

J is TRBJ1-1 and V is TRBV5-1; D call uncertain. The CDR3 runs to 14 residues. The V gene lost 4 bases and the J gene lost 1 base, with 11 bases spanning the gap. The germline V gene has CDR1 SGHRS and CDR2 YFSETQ. This CDR3 reads CASSLVGRNTEAFF. The CDR3 region has the DNA TGCGCCAGCAGCCTGGTGGGGAGGAACACTGAAGCTTTCTTT.

The gene calls are TRBV6-5 and TRBJ2-3; tentative D call: TRBD2 (6 bases). V shed 4 bases and J shed 2 bases, with 16 bases lying between them. This CDR3 is built from 16 residues. The germline CDR1 and CDR2 sequences are MNHEY and SVGAGI. DNA for the CDR3: TGTGCCAGCAGTTGGGTTATCGGGACTCCCACAGATACGCAGTATTTT. Amino acid sequence: CASSWVIGTPTDTQYF.

The CDR3 sequence is CASTSNDWAPYNEQFF. The CDR3 nucleotides are TGTGCCAGCACCAGCAACGATTGGGCCCCCTACAATGAGCAGTTCTTC. The chain is built from TRBV9 and TRBJ2-1; the D is unclear. The CDR3 is 16 amino acids. Germline CDR1 is SGDLS and CDR2 is YYNGEE. Trimming stripped 6 bases from V and 2 bases from J, with 18 bases between.

The J gene is TRBJ2-3, the V gene TRBV7-2, with 13 bases lining up with TRBD2. CDR1 and CDR2 (germline): SGHTA, FQGNSA. The trim removed 4 bases at V and 1 base at J, leaving 8 bases unmatched. The CDR3 loop spans 18 amino acids. The CDR3 nucleotides are TGTGCCAGCAGCTCCCCATGGACTAGCGGGAGAGGCACAGATACGCAGTATTTT. It specifies CASSSPWTSGRGTDTQYF.

This chain links TRBV7-6 with TRBJ2-5; D not certain. CDR3 length equals 15 residues. In germline, CDR1 is SGHVS, CDR2 FNYEAQ. Trimming left V 1 base short and J 4 bases short, with 13 bases between. CDR3 in amino acids: CASSLEAHWAETQYF. DNA of the CDR3: TGTGCCAGCAGCTTAGAAGCCCATTGGGCAGAGACCCAGTACTTC.

V gene TRBV6-5 combines with J gene TRBJ2-2, with D possibly TRBD1 on 6 matching bases. Per germline, CDR1 MNHEY and CDR2 SVGAGI. This CDR3 spans 14 amino acids. Trimming removed 6 bases at V and 1 base at J, with 9 bases between. CDR3 nucleotide sequence: TGTGCCAGCAGGCCAGGGGTGAACACCGGGGAGCTGTTTTTT. Translation gives CASRPGVNTGELFF.

The chain uses TRBV29-1 and TRBJ2-7; TRBD2 aligns across 8 bases. V shed 4 bases and J 7 bases; nucleotides not matched to a gene: 6. The CDR3 runs 12 residues. Germline CDR1 SQVTM, CDR2 ANQGSEA. CDR3 DNA sequence: TGCAGCGTTGTAGCGGGATCGTTAGAGCAGTACTTC. Translating gives CSVVAGSLEQYF.

This clone was counted once. The chain uses TRBV7-9 and TRBJ2-5; 8 bases are shared with TRBD2. The CDR3 totals 15 residues. Trimming took 5 bases from V and 5 from J; bases not matched to a gene: 10. CDR1 is SEHNR and CDR2 is FQNEAQ in the germline V gene (reference sequence). In nucleotides, the CDR3 is TGTGCCAGCAGCCCTAAGGGGCGGGAGGTGGAGACCCAGTACTTC. It codes for CASSPKGREVETQYF.

The genes are TRBV2 and TRBJ2-7; D may be TRBD1 (5 bases). This CDR3 is built from 12 residues. From germline, CDR1 is SNHLY and CDR2 FYNNEI. The V end was cut by 8 bases, the J end by 2 bases, with 10 bases between. This CDR3 reads CASGHSPYEQYF. CDR3 sequence (DNA): TGTGCCAGCGGACACTCCCCCTACGAGCAGTACTTC.

This clone was found a few times. This chain links TRBV27 with TRBJ1-5; the match to TRBD1 covers 7 bases. Germline V gene lookup returns CDR1 MNHEY and CDR2 SMNVEV (reference sequence). The CDR3 length is 13 residues. V shed 6 bases, J shed 7 bases, and the junction held 6 bases outside the gene matches. CDR3 sequence: CASRTGILQPQHF. CDR3 in DNA: TGTGCCAGCAGGACAGGGATTTTGCAGCCCCAGCATTTT.